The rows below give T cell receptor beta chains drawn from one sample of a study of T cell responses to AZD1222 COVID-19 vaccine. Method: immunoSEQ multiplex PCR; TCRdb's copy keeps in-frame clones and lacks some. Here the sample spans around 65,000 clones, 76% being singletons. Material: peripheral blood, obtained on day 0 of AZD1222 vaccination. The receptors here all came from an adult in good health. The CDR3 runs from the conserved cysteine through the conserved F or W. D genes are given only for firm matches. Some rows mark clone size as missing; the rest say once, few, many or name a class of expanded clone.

TGTGCCAGCAGCTTAGAAGGTTACAACGACTATGGCTACACCTTC | CASSLEGYNDYGYTF | TRBV7-2 | . | TRBJ1-2 | 15 | few
TGTGCCAGCACCGACGGGTTGGGGCAGTTCTTC | CASTDGLGQFF | TRBV27 | . | TRBJ2-1 | 11 | .
TGCGCCAGCAGTGAAGGCGGGAGGGCCACAGATACGCAGTATTTT | CASSEGGRATDTQYF | TRBV10-1 | TRBD2 | TRBJ2-3 | 15 | few
TGTGCCAGCAGTTCCACCGACACTGAAGCTTTCTTT | CASSSTDTEAFF | TRBV6-5 | . | TRBJ1-1 | 12 | .
TGTGCCAGCAGCTTTAGGGGGGAAGGTGAAGCTTTCTTT | CASSFRGEGEAFF | TRBV7-2 | . | TRBJ1-1 | 13 | .
TGTGCCAGCAGTAAGGACATGCCCTACGAGCAGTACTTC | CASSKDMPYEQYF | TRBV28 | . | TRBJ2-7 | 13 | .
TGTGCCAGCAGTTTAGGGGGGGTTCGCTCTGAAGCTTTCTTT | CASSLGGVRSEAFF | TRBV28 | . | TRBJ1-1 | 14 | .
TGTGCCAGCAGCAAGACAGGGATTTCACCCCTCCACTTT | CASSKTGISPLHF | TRBV5-5 | TRBD1 | TRBJ1-6 | 13 | once
TGTGCCAGTAGTAGGGACGGATCCTTGAACACTGAAGCTTTCTTT | CASSRDGSLNTEAFF | TRBV19 | . | TRBJ1-1 | 15 | .
TGCAGCGTTGAAGGACTAGCGGGTGCGGATGAGCAGTTCTTC | CSVEGLAGADEQFF | TRBV29-1 | TRBD2 | TRBJ2-1 | 14 | few
TGCAGCGTGGCGGGACAAAACGAGCAGTACTTC | CSVAGQNEQYF | TRBV29-1 | . | TRBJ2-7 | 11 | .
TGTGCCAGCAGTCGACAGCCGAGCTCCTACGAGCAGTACTTC | CASSRQPSSYEQYF | TRBV6-5 | . | TRBJ2-7 | 14 | .
TGTGCCAGCAGCCTTGGGACAGTGTATGGCTACACCTTC | CASSLGTVYGYTF | TRBV6-5 | TRBD1 | TRBJ1-2 | 13 | .
TGTGCCAGCAGTTTGGGCGGGGAAGAGACCCAGTACTTC | CASSLGGEETQYF | TRBV12-3/TRBV12-4 | . | TRBJ2-5 | 13 | .
TGCAGCGTGGCCGGGACAGGTTCCTACAATGAGCAGTTCTTC | CSVAGTGSYNEQFF | TRBV29-1 | TRBD1 | TRBJ2-1 | 14 | once
TGTGCCACCGCAGTAGGTGGAAACACCATATATTTT | CATAVGGNTIYF | TRBV19 | . | TRBJ1-3 | 12 | few
TGCGCCAGCAGCCCCCAACTGGATCAGCCCCAGCATTTT | CASSPQLDQPQHF | TRBV4-1 | . | TRBJ1-5 | 13 | .
TGCGCCAGCAGCCTGGGACAGGGGCAGGATGAGCAGTTCTTC | CASSLGQGQDEQFF | TRBV4-1 | TRBD1 | TRBJ2-1 | 14 | .
TGTGCCAGCAGTTACATCGCCGCAGGGGGGCGGGTAGCCAAAAACATTCAGTACTTC | CASSYIAAGGRVAKNIQYF | TRBV6-2/TRBV6-3 | . | TRBJ2-4 | 19 | .
TGTGCCAGCAGCTTAGAGGCCCCCTTTACCTCCGGGGCCAACGTCCTGACTTTC | CASSLEAPFTSGANVLTF | TRBV13 | . | TRBJ2-6 | 18 | .
TGTGCCAGCAGCCCGCGGACCTATCAGAATGAGCAGTTCTTC | CASSPRTYQNEQFF | TRBV9 | . | TRBJ2-1 | 14 | .
TGTGCCAGCTCAACAGGGGGTTTAACTGAAGCTTTCTTT | CASSTGGLTEAFF | TRBV6-6 | TRBD1 | TRBJ1-1 | 13 | .
TGTGCCAGCAGTCGACAGAATATGAACACTGAAGCTTTCTTT | CASSRQNMNTEAFF | TRBV27 | . | TRBJ1-1 | 14 | .
TGTGCCAGCACCGGGGGCAAGGGGTTGAACCGTGGCTACACCTTC | CASTGGKGLNRGYTF | TRBV6-5 | . | TRBJ1-2 | 15 | .
TGTGCCAGCAGTTATAGCGGGGGGTCCTACTACAATGAGCAGTTCTTC | CASSYSGGSYYNEQFF | TRBV6-2/TRBV6-3 | TRBD2 | TRBJ2-1 | 16 | .
TGTGCCAGCAGCTCGGGACCCTTGCTGGGTGGCTACACCTTC | CASSSGPLLGGYTF | TRBV7-9 | . | TRBJ1-2 | 14 | .
TGTGCCAGCAGCCCCGGGACAGGAGGCATTCAGTACTTC | CASSPGTGGIQYF | TRBV9 | TRBD1 | TRBJ2-4 | 13 | .
TGTGCCTCCTCCCTCTCTGGGGCCAACGTCCTGACTTTC | CASSLSGANVLTF | TRBV24-1 | . | TRBJ2-6 | 13 | .
TGTGCCAGCAGCTTGGAACAACCCCTCGAGACCCAGTACTTC | CASSLEQPLETQYF | TRBV5-6 | . | TRBJ2-5 | 14 | .
TGTGCCAGCACCACGGGCGACGTAACCTACAATGAGCAGTTCTTC | CASTTGDVTYNEQFF | TRBV27 | . | TRBJ2-1 | 15 | few
TGTGCCAGCAGCTTGTTGGAACAGGGGAGGGGTTTGGGGGAGACCCAGTACTTC | CASSLLEQGRGLGETQYF | TRBV5-6 | . | TRBJ2-5 | 18 | few
TGCGCCAGCAGTGACGGTCTAGCTCCCACAGATACGCAGTATTTT | CASSDGLAPTDTQYF | TRBV10-1 | . | TRBJ2-3 | 15 | few
TGCAGCGTTGTGGCAGGGGTTTATGGCTACACCTTC | CSVVAGVYGYTF | TRBV29-1 | . | TRBJ1-2 | 12 | .
TGTGCCAGCAGCTTAGAGGGGGCGACGGAGACTGAAGCTTTCTTT | CASSLEGATETEAFF | TRBV7-2 | TRBD1 | TRBJ1-1 | 15 | few
TGTGCCAGCTCACCGGGTGAAGGGGGGTCTCGAAAACTGTTTTTT | CASSPGEGGSRKLFF | TRBV18 | . | TRBJ1-4 | 15 | .
TGTGCCAGTAGTATAGTTGGGCGTCAGCCCCAGCATTTT | CASSIVGRQPQHF | TRBV19 | . | TRBJ1-5 | 13 | .
TGTGCCAGCAGACCGATATTTAGCACAGATACGCAGTATTTT | CASRPIFSTDTQYF | TRBV28 | . | TRBJ2-3 | 14 | .
TGTGCCAGCAGTTACCGCACCGAGCAGTACTTC | CASSYRTEQYF | TRBV6-2/TRBV6-3 | . | TRBJ2-7 | 11 | .
TGTGCCAGCAGCTTAGCGATCCTGACAGGCTCTAATTCACCCCTCCACTTT | CASSLAILTGSNSPLHF | TRBV7-2 | . | TRBJ1-6 | 17 | .
TGTGCCAGCAGAACGGGACAGGGATACACTGAAGCTTTCTTT | CASRTGQGYTEAFF | TRBV7-8 | TRBD1 | TRBJ1-1 | 14 | few
TGCAGTGTTAGTGAGCGGCGAGGGGGGGAGACCCAGTACTTC | CSVSERRGGETQYF | TRBV20-1 | . | TRBJ2-5 | 14 | .
TGTGCCAGCACAAGGGGCATGAACACTGAAGCTTTCTTT | CASTRGMNTEAFF | TRBV28 | . | TRBJ1-1 | 13 | .
TGTGCCTGGAGGCCCCCGGAAGGACTAGCGGGGGCCCGTAAGCAGTTCTTC | CAWRPPEGLAGARKQFF | TRBV30 | TRBD2 | TRBJ2-1 | 17 | .
TGTGCCAGCAGTGGGTCGTGGGGGACAGAGCGGAATCAGCCCCAGCATTTT | CASSGSWGTERNQPQHF | TRBV2 | TRBD1 | TRBJ1-5 | 17 | once
TGTGCCAGCAGCTTAGGCTCGGGGGGATCCTACAATGAGCAGTTCTTC | CASSLGSGGSYNEQFF | TRBV11-3 | TRBD2 | TRBJ2-1 | 16 | .
TGTGCCAGCAGTCAGTCGGACCCCTACGAGCAGTACTTC | CASSQSDPYEQYF | TRBV6-5 | . | TRBJ2-7 | 13 | .
TGTGCCAGCGCCTTGACTAGCGGGGCCTCCTACGAGCAGTACTTC | CASALTSGASYEQYF | TRBV2 | TRBD2 | TRBJ2-7 | 15 | .
TGTGCCAGCAGCTTAGGTGGGGGCCCCTACGAGCAGTACTTC | CASSLGGGPYEQYF | TRBV11-2 | . | TRBJ2-7 | 14 | .
TGTGCCAGCAGCTTAGGTCTAGGGAACACTGAAGCTTTCTTT | CASSLGLGNTEAFF | TRBV7-8 | . | TRBJ1-1 | 14 | .
TGTGCCAGCAGCCCCCCCGGTAGGGTGCGGACTGAAGCCTTCTTT | CASSPPGRVRTEAFF | TRBV7-2 | . | TRBJ1-1 | 15 | .
TGTGCCAGTGACTTCAGGGGGCAGGGGACCCAGTACTTC | CASDFRGQGTQYF | TRBV7-9 | TRBD1 | TRBJ2-5 | 13 | .
TGTGCCAGCAGGGGGTTGGGGGCGGATACGCAGTATTTT | CASRGLGADTQYF | TRBV2 | . | TRBJ2-3 | 13 | .
TGTGCCAGCAGCATTACAGGGGGTTACGAGCAGTACTTC | CASSITGGYEQYF | TRBV7-2 | TRBD1 | TRBJ2-7 | 13 | .
TGTGCCAGTAAGAGGGGCTCCTACAATGAGCAGTTCTTC | CASKRGSYNEQFF | TRBV27 | . | TRBJ2-1 | 13 | .
TGTGCCAGCAGCTTAGGGGGGTCGGAGGATACGCAGTATTTT | CASSLGGSEDTQYF | TRBV7-9 | . | TRBJ2-3 | 14 | .